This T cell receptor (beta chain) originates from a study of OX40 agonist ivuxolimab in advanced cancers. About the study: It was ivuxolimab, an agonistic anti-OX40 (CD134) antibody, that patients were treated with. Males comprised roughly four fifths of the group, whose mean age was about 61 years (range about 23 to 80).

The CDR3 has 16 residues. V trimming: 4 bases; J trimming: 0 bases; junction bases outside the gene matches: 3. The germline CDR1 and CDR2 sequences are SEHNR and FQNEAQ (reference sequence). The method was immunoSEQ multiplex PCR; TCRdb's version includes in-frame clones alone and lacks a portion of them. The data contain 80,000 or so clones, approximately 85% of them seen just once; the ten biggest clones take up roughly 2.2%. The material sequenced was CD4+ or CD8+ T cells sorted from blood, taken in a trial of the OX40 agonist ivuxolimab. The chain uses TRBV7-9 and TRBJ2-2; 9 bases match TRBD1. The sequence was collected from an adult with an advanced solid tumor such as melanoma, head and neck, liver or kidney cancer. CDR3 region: CASSYHRGPNTGELFF. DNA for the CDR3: TGTGCCAGCAGCTACCACAGGGGGCCGAACACCGGGGAGCTGTTTTTT.